Below are 23 T cell receptor beta chains sequenced from a single sample in a study of T-cell memory formation after mild COVID-19 (dated by TCRdb to the early 2020s). The library was made by 5' RACE. Reads for this sample came from an Illumina NovaSeq 6000. Clones were called with MiXCR by TCRdb after fastp trimmed the public reads at Q25, and only in-frame beta chains were retained. Duplicate CDR3 protein sequences are folded into a single record with the most common DNA and genes. The sample contains roughly 400,000 distinct CDR3 sequences, 18% of them found a single time. The ten largest clonotypes hold 20% to 25% of the sample. The specimen was PBMCs or a T cell subset sorted from them (not recorded which). The receptor set was obtained from a young man who had mild COVID-19 (a few samples of this study predate the infection). The sample titles of this study are shuffled in the database, so cell type and time point are left out; the donor was told from shared clones.

The V and J genes are TRBV5-1 and TRBJ1-6; weak D call: TRBD1 (6 bases). The CDR3 totals 18 residues. The V gene's germline CDR1 is SGHRS and CDR2 YFSETQ. V was clipped by 3 bases and J by 0 bases, with 16 bases between them. CDR3 nucleotide sequence: TGCGCCAGCAGCTCGGACAGTCGATTAACCTCCTATAATTCACCCCTCCACTTT. Amino acid sequence: CASSSDSRLTSYNSPLHF.

This rearrangement joins TRBV21-1 to TRBJ1-6; the D call TRBD1 from the table was never checked on the DNA. TRBV21-1 is a pseudogene segment. The CDR3 covers 14 residues. CDR3 sequence (DNA): TGTGCCAGCAGCATTTGGACAGATTATTCACCCCTCCACTTT. Translating it yields CASSIWTDYSPLHF.

This clonotype was counted between two and nine times. The chain employs TRBV27 and TRBJ2-3; D may correspond to TRBD1 or TRBD2 (5 bases each). The V end lost 10 bases, the J end lost 4 bases, and 15 bases lay between the germline ends. CDR1 is MNHEY, CDR2 SMNVEV, per germline (reference sequence). The length of the CDR3 is 13 residues. CDR3 in DNA: TGTGCCACCCAGCCCCAGGGAGCAGATACGCAGTATTTT. Amino acids: CATQPQGADTQYF.

The rearrangement links TRBV18 to TRBJ1-1; D may be TRBD1 (5 bases). V was clipped by 6 bases and J by 4 bases, with 12 bases between them. The CDR3 contains 13 residues. The V gene's germline CDR1 is KGHSH and CDR2 LQKENI. CDR3 residues: CASSGTAGTEAFF. DNA of the CDR3: TGTGCCAGCTCGGGGACTGCGGGCACTGAAGCTTTCTTT.

This clonotype was counted between two and nine times. J is TRBJ1-1 and V is TRBV20-1, with unresolved D. CDR3 length: 13 residues. Trimming pared 0 bases from V and 1 base from J, leaving 6 bases between. The germline V gene encodes CDR1 DFQATT and CDR2 SNEGSKA (reference sequence). The CDR3 DNA sequence: TGCAGTGCTAGAGATAACCGGAACACTGAAGCTTTCTTT. Translating it yields CSARDNRNTEAFF.

This chain links TRBV3-1 with TRBJ1-2; 7 nucleotides align to TRBD1. The J segment lost 4 bases and the V segment lost 1 base, leaving 6 bases of the junction unmatched. The CDR3 contains 15 residues. Germline-derived CDR1 and CDR2 are LGHDT and YNNKEL (reference sequence). CDR3 nucleotides: TGTGCCAGCAGCCAAGCCAGGGGGGCGGCCTATGGCTACACCTTC. Translation: CASSQARGAAYGYTF.

The chain couples TRBV6-4 to TRBJ1-4; perhaps TRBD1 as D (6 bases). The CDR3 is made up of 16 amino acids. Trimming pared 6 bases from V and 0 bases from J, leaving 14 bases between. The germline CDR1 and CDR2 sequences are MRHNA and SNTAGT. DNA of the CDR3: TGTGCCAGCAGGTACAGGGAGTACGCAACTAATGAAAAACTGTTTTTT. Translation gives CASRYREYATNEKLFF.

V is TRBV11-2 and J is TRBJ2-3; 11 bases agree with TRBD1. Germline trimming cut 1 base from V and 4 bases from J; bases unmatched to any gene: 1. The germline V gene encodes CDR1 SGHAT and CDR2 FQNNGV. The CDR3 sequence is 15 residues long. This chain's CDR3 is CASSLVGQGADTQYF. CDR3 nucleotides: TGTGCCAGCAGCTTAGTGGGACAGGGGGCAGATACGCAGTATTTT.

The chain is built from TRBV29-1 and TRBJ2-7, with 9 positions matching TRBD1. V shed 8 bases, J shed 7 bases, and the junction held 15 bases outside the gene matches. Germline V CDR1 and CDR2: SQVTM, ANQGSEA. The CDR3 has 14 amino acids. The CDR3: CSTASGTGRGEQYF. The CDR3 DNA sequence: TGCAGCACAGCTTCCGGGACAGGGAGAGGAGAGCAGTACTTC.

Concerning this clonotype itself: A clone one base away is much larger, so this may be a read error. The CDR3 DNA reads TGTGCCAGCAGCTTAGTAGGCTGGGGAACGCAGTATTTT. Its translation is CASSLVGWGTQYF. The chain has TRBV7-2 and TRBJ2-3; no definite D call. The length of the CDR3 is 13 residues. V lost 1 base and J 9 bases, leaving 11 bases between the germline ends. Germline V gene data show CDR1 as SGHTA and CDR2 as FQGNSA.

The sample holds many counts of this clonotype. The chain recombines TRBV5-1 with TRBJ2-7, with TRBD1 matching over 9 bases. Germline V gene data show CDR1 as SGHRS and CDR2 as YFSETQ. The CDR3 loop spans 15 amino acids. The V and J ends lost 2 bases and 2 bases, in that order; junction bases with no gene match: 5. CDR3 DNA sequence: TGCGCCAGCAGCTTTTGGACAGGGGACCCCTACGAGCAGTACTTC. This translates into CASSFWTGDPYEQYF.

This chain connects TRBV5-1 to TRBJ2-2; D not resolved. Germline assignment: CDR1 SGHRS and CDR2 YFSETQ. V was trimmed by 3 bases and J by 3 bases, leaving 12 bases between them. The CDR3 covers 15 residues. CDR3 in amino acids: CASSSRARDTGELFF. CDR3 DNA: TGCGCCAGCAGCTCCCGGGCCCGGGACACCGGGGAGCTGTTTTTT.

V and J are TRBV5-1 and TRBJ1-1, with 7 bases that match TRBD1. The germline V gene has CDR1 SGHRS and CDR2 YFSETQ. With V trimmed by 4 bases and J by 3 bases, 9 bases remained unmatched. This CDR3 has 15 residues. Here the CDR3 DNA reads TGCGCCAGCAGCCCCCTGACAGGGAGGGACACTGAAGCTTTCTTT. Amino acid sequence: CASSPLTGRDTEAFF.

The chain carries TRBV5-5 and TRBJ1-1; 10 bases are a match to TRBD1. Per the germline V gene, CDR1 is SGHKS and CDR2 is YYEKEE (reference sequence). V shed 3 bases, J shed 0 bases, and the junction held 8 bases outside the gene matches. CDR3 length equals 17 residues. This CDR3 is CASSSGQGVSMNTEAFF. CDR3 in DNA: TGTGCCAGCAGCTCCGGACAGGGGGTCTCCATGAACACTGAAGCTTTCTTT.

A few counts support this clonotype. This chain uses TRBV9 with TRBJ2-5, with 9 nucleotides matching TRBD1. Germline V CDR1 and CDR2: SGDLS, YYNGEE. Unmatched junction bases numbered 4, after V lost 5 bases and J lost 5 bases. This CDR3 contains 13 residues. This CDR3 is CASSITGGETQYF. In nucleotides, the CDR3 is TGTGCCAGCAGTATCACAGGGGGCGAGACCCAGTACTTC.

As for this clonotype: This may stem from a read error, because a much larger clone lies one nucleotide away. The CDR3 does not end in the conserved phenylalanine or tryptophan, so this is likely a read error. The chain links TRBV3-1 to TRBJ2-5, with 7 bases aligning to TRBD1. Germline CDR1 reads LGHDT; CDR2 reads YNNKEL (reference sequence). CDR3 length equals 14 residues. After removal of 1 base from V and 5 bases from J, the junction contained 4 bases not matched to a gene. The CDR3 bases are TGTGCCAGCAGCCAAGCGGCCAGGGGGGAGACCCAGTACTAC. Its protein is CASSQAARGETQYY.

This clonotype was counted at least ten times. The chain links TRBV7-9 to TRBJ2-3; tentatively, D is TRBD1 (7 bases). In germline, CDR1 is SEHNR, CDR2 FQNEAQ (reference sequence). This CDR3 spans 14 amino acids. Trimming shortened V by 6 bases and J by 2 bases, and 12 bases separated the two germline ends. The CDR3: CASSPGGPTDTQYF. Here the CDR3 DNA reads TGTGCCAGCAGTCCAGGGGGGCCCACAGATACGCAGTATTTT.

The table lists this clonotype with many counts. As DNA, the CDR3 is TGCGCCAGCAGTAGACCGGAGGGCACCGGGGAGCTGTTTTTT. The encoded protein is CASSRPEGTGELFF. This chain joins TRBV4-1 and TRBJ2-2; maybe TRBD2 (6 bases). Looked up from germline, CDR1 is MGHRA and CDR2 is YSYEKL. Trimming stripped 6 bases from V and 4 bases from J, with 12 bases between. This CDR3 comprises 14 residues.

This chain uses TRBV20-1 with TRBJ1-5; D perhaps matches TRBD1 (5 bases). CDR3 length equals 14 residues. V gave up 5 bases and J gave up 2 bases, with 13 bases separating them. The germline V gene has CDR1 DFQATT and CDR2 SNEGSKA (reference sequence). The CDR3 DNA reads as TGCAGTGCTGGGCAGGGCCACGGCAATCAGCCCCAGCATTTT. This sequence encodes CSAGQGHGNQPQHF.

In its sample, this clonotype was seen a few times. This chain joins TRBV11-2 and TRBJ2-2; TRBD1 matches 7 bases. The CDR3 loop spans 16 amino acids. Germline CDR1 SGHAT, CDR2 FQNNGV. J gave up 5 bases and V 1 base, and 7 bases lay outside the gene matches. CDR3 sequence: CASSLGRTGPTGELFF. The CDR3 nucleotides read TGTGCCAGCAGCTTAGGGAGGACAGGACCTACCGGGGAGCTGTTTTTT. Full variable domain (missing parts from reference TRBV11-2 and TRBJ2-2): EAGVAQSPRYKIIEKRQSVAFWCNPISGHATLYWYQQILGQGPKLLIQFQNNGVVDDSQLPKDRFSAERLKGVDSTLKIQPAKLEDSAVYLCASSLGRTGPTGELFFGEGSRLTVL.

The chain has TRBV28 and TRBJ1-4, with D hard to call. This CDR3 has 15 amino acids. The germline V gene has CDR1 MDHEN and CDR2 SYDVKM. Trimming took 5 bases from V and 6 from J, leaving 16 bases between them. The CDR3 region has the DNA TGTGCCAGCAGTGAGGACGGCCCAGGATATGAAAAACTGTTTTTT. This sequence encodes CASSEDGPGYEKLFF.

The chain combines TRBV6-6 with TRBJ2-2, with TRBD2 as a possible D gene (5 bases). Between the trimmed V and J ends, which lost 5 bases and 7 bases, there was a span of 14 bases. The CDR3 length is 14 residues. The germline V gene encodes CDR1 MNHNY and CDR2 SVGAGI (reference sequence). The CDR3 loop reads CASSHIGVIGELFF. The CDR3 region has the DNA TGTGCCAGCAGTCACATCGGGGTCATCGGGGAGCTGTTTTTT.

This clonotype was observed a few times. The rearrangement joins TRBV4-1 to TRBJ2-2, with D perhaps TRBD1 or TRBD2 (6 bases each). CDR1 and CDR2 from the germline V gene are MGHRA and YSYEKL. The CDR3 loop spans 14 amino acids. V lost 0 bases, J lost 7 bases, and 9 bases lay in between. The CDR3 region is CASSQDRGRGELFF. Here the CDR3 DNA reads TGCGCCAGCAGCCAAGATCGGGGGCGCGGGGAGCTGTTTTTT.